This entry lists 25 T cell receptor beta chains sequenced from one sample in a study of lymphopenia after photon versus proton radiotherapy. Profiling relied on immunoSEQ multiplex PCR, and the TCRdb table lists in-frame clones only, not all of them. The repertoire holds about 58,000 clones, about 81% seen once, with around 2% in the top ten. The sequencing used peripheral blood, collected from a patient treated with proton-based radiotherapy. These receptors were taken from a man aged 55-75 years with pancreatic cancer.

This chain joins TRBV4-3 and TRBJ1-1; D ambiguous. Germline V gene sequence: CDR1 LGHNA, CDR2 YSLEER. Trimming shortened V by 1 base and J by 4 bases, and 19 bases separated the two germline ends. The CDR3 totals 17 residues. For the CDR3, the DNA is TGCGCCAGCAGCCAAGTGATTGGGGTAGGAGAGGTCACTGAAGCTTTCTTT. Translating it yields CASSQVIGVGEVTEAFF.

This chain uses TRBV18 with TRBJ1-1; possibly TRBD1 for D (5 bases). Germline V gives CDR1 KGHSH, CDR2 LQKENI. The CDR3 consists of 13 residues. Trimming left V 6 bases short and J 3 bases short, with 11 bases between. CDR3 nucleotide sequence: TGTGCCAGCTCCGTGGGGCGGGACACTGAAGCTTTCTTT. This translates into CASSVGRDTEAFF.

This clone came up a few times. The CDR3 is CASSPWVGQEREQFF. For the CDR3, the DNA is TGTGCCAGCAGCCCGTGGGTTGGACAAGAGAGGGAGCAGTTCTTC. The rearrangement links TRBV5-4 to TRBJ2-1; the D gene is possibly TRBD1 (5 bases). The ends were cut back, 4 bases at V and 10 bases at J, with 21 bases in the middle. This CDR3 comprises 15 residues. From germline, CDR1 is SGHNT and CDR2 YYREEE (reference sequence).

The V call is TRBV18, the J call TRBJ2-2; the D gene is possibly TRBD2 (5 bases). Germline CDR1 is KGHSH and CDR2 is LQKENI. The V end lost 6 bases, the J end lost 1 base, and 12 bases lay between the germline ends. The CDR3 extends over 15 amino acids. The CDR3 loop reads CASSQARGNTGELFF. CDR3 DNA: TGTGCCAGCTCCCAAGCTCGGGGGAACACCGGGGAGCTGTTTTTT.

The rearrangement joins TRBV11-2 to TRBJ2-1; possible D gene TRBD2, 6 bases. CDR3 size: 13 residues. The V end was cut by 1 base, the J end by 6 bases, with 7 bases between. Germline CDR1 SGHAT, CDR2 FQNNGV. The CDR3 spells CASSLVGGNEQFF. CDR3 sequence (DNA): TGTGCCAGCAGCTTAGTGGGAGGCAATGAGCAGTTCTTC.

As DNA, the CDR3 is TGCGCCAGCAGCGAAAATACCAGGGAACAAGAGACCCAGTACTTC. Its protein product is CASSENTREQETQYF. The V gene is TRBV5-1, the J gene TRBJ2-5; tentatively, D is TRBD1 (5 bases). Germline V gene data show CDR1 as SGHRS and CDR2 as YFSETQ. The CDR3 extends over 15 amino acids. V was cut by 4 bases and J by 2 bases, with 15 bases left in between. Variable domain in full (rest from reference TRBV5-1 and TRBJ2-5): KAGVTQTPRYLIKTRGQQVTLSCSPISGHRSVSWYQQTPGQGLQFLFEYFSETQRNKGNFPGRFSGRQFSNSRSEMNVSTLELGDSALYLCASSENTREQETQYFGPGTRLLVL.

The gene calls are TRBV9 and TRBJ1-4; perhaps TRBD1 as D (6 bases). Germline V gene data show CDR1 as SGDLS and CDR2 as YYNGEE. V was clipped by 3 bases and J by 8 bases, with 23 bases between them. This CDR3 is 17 amino acids long. CDR3 in DNA: TGTGCCAGCAGCGGTCTACCCGTGGGGGGGCTGGGGGAAAAACTGTTTTTT. This translates into CASSGLPVGGLGEKLFF.

A single count supports this clone. The chain recombines TRBV28 with TRBJ2-5; the D is unclear. The end of the DNA aligns better with TRBJ2-7, so the J call may be wrong. This CDR3 contains 11 residues. Germline CDR1 reads MDHEN; CDR2 reads SYDVKM. The CDR3 coding sequence is TGTGCCAGCAGTAAGGTGAGCGAGCAGTACTTC. Its protein product is CASSKVSEQYF.

This clone has just one count. V usage is TRBV7-6 and J usage is TRBJ1-3; D is ambiguous. CDR1 is SGHVS, CDR2 FNYEAQ, per germline. CDR3 length: 15 amino acids. Trimming took 2 bases from V and 4 from J, leaving 12 bases between them. The CDR3 region is CASSLRPQPGNTIYF. In nucleotides, the CDR3 is TGTGCCAGCAGCTTAAGACCTCAACCGGGAAACACCATATATTTT.

This clone showed up just a few times. This chain joins TRBV5-1 and TRBJ2-7; 9 bases match TRBD2. This CDR3 is 16 amino acids long. V was clipped by 4 bases and J by 2 bases; unmatched bases: 10. Germline V gene sequence: CDR1 SGHRS, CDR2 YFSETQ. The chain's CDR3 is CASSANSGRRTYEQYF. The CDR3, as DNA: TGCGCCAGCAGCGCCAACAGCGGGAGGCGAACCTACGAGCAGTACTTC.

This clone was seen only once. The rearrangement uses TRBV6-6 and TRBJ1-4; 8 positions match TRBD1. CDR1 and CDR2 from the germline V gene are MNHNY and SVGAGI (reference sequence). The CDR3 spans 16 residues. J gave up 8 bases and V 7 bases, and 15 bases lay outside the gene matches. The CDR3 reads CASTIYSGQAPEKLFF. Here the CDR3 DNA reads TGTGCCAGCACAATTTATTCGGGACAGGCACCCGAAAAACTGTTTTTT.

The gene calls are TRBV28 and TRBJ2-3, with D perhaps matching TRBD1 (5 bases). Trimming pared 5 bases from V and 6 bases from J, leaving 15 bases between. Germline loops: CDR1 MDHEN, CDR2 SYDVKM. The CDR3 has 14 amino acids. CDR3 loop: CASSPVAGWDTQYF. CDR3 nucleotides: TGTGCCAGCAGTCCCGTCGCAGGGTGGGATACGCAGTATTTT.

The chain employs TRBV5-1 and TRBJ2-3, with a tentative D call TRBD2 (6 bases). The germline V gene encodes CDR1 SGHRS and CDR2 YFSETQ. Trimming took off 4 bases at V and 4 bases at J, with 19 bases between the two ends. There are 16 residues in the CDR3. The DNA of the CDR3 is TGCGCCAGCAGCCCACCTACGAGCGGAGGGGCAGATACGCAGTATTTT. As protein: CASSPPTSGGADTQYF.

The rearrangement joins TRBV27 to TRBJ2-1; TRBD2 aligns across 8 bases. There are 19 residues in the CDR3. Per germline, CDR1 MNHEY and CDR2 SMNVEV (reference sequence). The trim removed 3 bases at V and 4 bases at J, leaving 17 bases unmatched. CDR3 sequence: CASSFDAMGSGGRYNEQFF. The CDR3 coding sequence is TGTGCCAGCAGTTTCGACGCAATGGGCTCGGGGGGGAGGTACAATGAGCAGTTCTTC.

This chain links TRBV28 with TRBJ2-3; D uncertain. The germline V and J ends were trimmed by 6 bases and 5 bases, with 15 bases remaining between them. Germline V lookup: CDR1 MDHEN, CDR2 SYDVKM. The CDR3 has 14 residues. The CDR3 bases are TGTGCCAGCAGGGGCTTCCAAAAGGGAGATACGCAGTATTTT. Protein sequence: CASRGFQKGDTQYF.

This rearrangement joins TRBV30 to TRBJ2-1, with D perhaps TRBD1 (6 bases). Germline CDR1 GTSNPN, CDR2 SVGIG (reference sequence). This CDR3 region has 14 residues. Between the trimmed V and J ends, which lost 0 bases and 7 bases, there was a span of 13 bases. The CDR3 DNA reads TGTGCCTGGAGTGTTGACACAGGGAAAAATGAGCAGTTCTTC. Protein product: CAWSVDTGKNEQFF.

This clone was detected only once. The chain carries TRBV2 and TRBJ2-4, with 9 bases identical to TRBD1. Trimming removed 6 bases from V and 0 bases from J; junction bases left unmatched: 6. The CDR3 runs to 16 residues. The V gene's germline CDR1 is SNHLY and CDR2 FYNNEI. CDR3: CASRPTGGLAKNIQYF. The CDR3 DNA is TGTGCCAGCAGGCCAACAGGGGGCCTAGCCAAAAACATTCAGTACTTC.

The J gene is TRBJ1-2, the V gene TRBV28; D remains unclear. The V gene lost 10 bases and the J gene lost 5 bases, with 17 bases spanning the gap. This CDR3 is 13 amino acids long. Germline lookup yields CDR1 MDHEN and CDR2 SYDVKM. The CDR3 loop is CATRLSRPYGYTF. DNA of the CDR3: TGTGCCACCAGACTTTCACGCCCATATGGCTACACCTTC.

This chain joins TRBV4-2 and TRBJ2-3, with 12 bases identical to TRBD2. V was clipped by 1 base and J by 8 bases; unmatched bases: 7. The CDR3 has 16 amino acids. Per germline, CDR1 LGHNA and CDR2 YNFKEQ. The CDR3 DNA follows: TGTGCCAGCAGCCAAGCTAGCGGGAGGGCCGCTGTTACGCAGTATTTT. Protein product: CASSQASGRAAVTQYF.

The CDR3 DNA reads TGCGCCAGCAGCTTGGGTGGATTCTCTGGAAACACCATATATTTT. It yields the protein CASSLGGFSGNTIYF. The chain recombines TRBV5-1 with TRBJ1-3; D is uncertain. This CDR3 contains 15 residues. V lost 0 bases and J lost 0, with 7 bases in between. Germline V gene sequence: CDR1 SGHRS, CDR2 YFSETQ.

This sequence joins TRBV2 and TRBJ2-7, with 7 bases matching TRBD1. CDR3 size: 11 residues. Germline assignment: CDR1 SNHLY and CDR2 FYNNEI. V dropped 9 bases and J dropped 2; count of bases not matched to a gene: 1. The DNA of the CDR3 is TGTGCCAGTCAGGGGGCCTACGAGCAGTACTTC. It translates to CASQGAYEQYF.

This chain connects TRBV6-1 to TRBJ2-1, with 8 nucleotides matching TRBD2. With 5 bases clipped from V and 11 bases from J, the junction kept 14 bases outside the gene matches. The CDR3 spans 15 residues. Germline V CDR1 and CDR2: MNHNS, SASEGT. CDR3 nucleotide sequence: TGTGCCAGCAGTCTAGAATTAGCGGGAACAAAAAAGCAGTTCTTC. Translating gives CASSLELAGTKKQFF.

The gene calls are TRBV11-2 and TRBJ2-5; 9 bases map to TRBD2. Trimming took 8 bases from V and 2 from J; bases not matched to a gene: 6. Germline assignment: CDR1 SGHAT and CDR2 FQNNGV. This CDR3 comprises 14 residues. Here the CDR3 DNA reads TGTGCCAGCGGTCTGGCGGGAGGGCAAGAGACCCAGTACTTC. Its translation is CASGLAGGQETQYF.

This clone was observed a single time. The V and J genes are TRBV5-5 and TRBJ1-1; D gene ambiguous. Trimming left V 0 bases short and J 0 bases short, with 6 bases between. The germline V gene has CDR1 SGHKS and CDR2 YYEKEE (reference sequence). The CDR3 is 14 amino acids. CDR3: CASSLASMNTEAFF. The CDR3 nucleotides are TGTGCCAGCAGCTTGGCAAGTATGAACACTGAAGCTTTCTTT. The complete variable domain, with remaining parts taken from reference TRBV5-5 and TRBJ1-1, reads DAGVTQSPTHLIKTRGQQVTLRCSPISGHKSVSWYQQVLGQGPQFIFQYYEKEERGRGNFPDRFSARQFPNYSSELNVNALLLGDSALYLCASSLASMNTEAFFGQGTRLTVV.

This chain joins TRBV4-2 and TRBJ1-2; a possible D gene is TRBD1 (5 bases). This CDR3 spans 15 amino acids. Looked up from germline, CDR1 is LGHNA and CDR2 is YNFKEQ. Trimming shortened V by 2 bases and J by 2 bases, and 12 bases separated the two germline ends. The CDR3 DNA is TGTGCCAGCAGCCAAACGACGGGGGTAAACTATGGCTACACCTTC. Its protein is CASSQTTGVNYGYTF.